This T cell receptor beta chain was retrieved from a study of T cell repertoires in cytomegalovirus infection. Study summary: HLA-B-restricted CMV epitopes that are well studied were used alongside recently identified HLA-C-restricted ones. Matching HLA type and CMV infection were both indicated by public TCR beta signatures. Whole-study findings and limits: HLA-C-restricted CMV-specific TCR beta clonotypes prevailed in the ex vivo response. Cumulative frequency of public TCR beta families picked out carriers of CMV plus the relevant HLA.

Via MiXCR, TCRdb re-called the reads, giving one row per CDR3 protein. The sample gives more than 250,000 distinct CDR3 sequences, approximately 25% of which show up once; about 14% is in the top ten. V dropped 3 bases and J dropped 5 bases, with 14 bases sitting between them. The CDR3 loop spans 14 amino acids. Germline CDR1 SGHAT, CDR2 FQNNGV. With respect to this clonotype: The target antigen is unknown.

This clonotype originated in a human donor in good health (CMV status not recorded). Some clones in this sample may be carry-over from other donors' samples. The material was cultured PBMCs, obtained from culture after CMV antigen stimulation. The chain employs TRBV11-2 and TRBJ2-7; D perhaps matches TRBD1 (6 bases). In DNA form, the CDR3 reads TGTGCCAGCAGCTTTACGAGAAACAGGGACGAGCAGTACTTC. This gives the protein CASSFTRNRDEQYF.